Listed below are T cell receptor beta chains from one sample, sequenced in a study of blood T cells in healthy people across ages. TCRdb reprocessed the 5' RACE reads with MiXCR, giving one entry per CDR3 protein. This sample has 700,000 to 950,000 distinct CDR3 sequences, with 55% to 75% found just once. Sequenced: blood. These TCRs come from a young man in good health. Each CDR3 is given with its conserved first and last residue.

cdr3_aa	j_call	v_call
CSGSDPETGVTDTQYF	TRBJ2-3	TRBV29-1
CSAMRTSGVYEQYF	TRBJ2-7	TRBV20-1
CASSDPAASNQPQHF	TRBJ1-5	TRBV19
CASSGPGTGGTTDTQYF	TRBJ2-3	TRBV21-1
CSGIQGVDYGYTF	TRBJ1-2	TRBV20-1
CASSSGGGSPYEQYF	TRBJ2-7	TRBV27
CSARGGESYEQYF	TRBJ2-7	TRBV20-1
CSVGGFSYNEQFF	TRBJ2-1	TRBV29-1
CASSPHQDRPITF	TRBJ1-2	TRBV7-2
CASSLAMEYEQYF	-	TRBV7-6
CASSPRGPSGASVLTF	TRBJ2-6	TRBV6-2/TRBV6-3
CSAQDRGGDTQYF	TRBJ2-3	TRBV29-1
CASGPGQSTQYF	TRBJ2-3	TRBV19
CSADHPASYEQYF	TRBJ2-7	TRBV20-1
CASSDLAGYQETQFF	-	TRBV10-1
CASSSGLGEQFF	TRBJ2-1	TRBV11-2
CASSYKAVLIAYEQYF	TRBJ2-7	TRBV6-2/TRBV6-3
CSASLVGDGYTF	TRBJ1-2	TRBV29-1
CASSPPTSSYNEQFF	TRBJ2-1	TRBV5-5
CASSEWQLQETQYF	TRBJ2-5	TRBV2
CASSYIREGDGYTF	TRBJ1-2	TRBV18
CASSQAYWNEQYF	TRBJ2-5	TRBV4-3
CASSPSTSVKTQYF	TRBJ2-5	TRBV4-3
CASSKAQQDSPLHF	TRBJ1-6	TRBV21-1
CASRPFRDNYGYTF	TRBJ1-2	TRBV6-2/TRBV6-3
CASSLGPNLGEQYF	-	TRBV7-9
CASSSAGQYYGYTF	TRBJ1-2	TRBV5-1
CASSMVRGVRNEQYF	-	TRBV6-1
CASSLTSGTTSGRGHEQYF	TRBJ2-7	TRBV5-1
CSVLPGTSISDTQYF	TRBJ2-3	TRBV29-1
CASGSTSGGDPDTQYF	TRBJ2-3	TRBV12-5
CSVGQLRDTEAFF	TRBJ1-1	TRBV29-1
CAIGGTQQFF	TRBJ2-1	TRBV28
CASSVQGNNEQFF	TRBJ2-1	TRBV9
CATQRGAELFF	TRBJ2-2	TRBV25-1
CSVDLLGTSANYNEQFF	TRBJ2-1	TRBV29-1
CATSDLKGEGPYNEQFF	TRBJ2-1	TRBV24-1
CAISESGQGGEKLFF	TRBJ1-4	TRBV10-3
CASSSLWATYNEQFF	TRBJ2-1	TRBV28
CASSPSGAGLAGVEQYF	TRBJ2-7	TRBV12-3/TRBV12-4
CASSIPGQPQHF	TRBJ1-5	TRBV7-9
CASSQGVSSYEQYF	TRBJ2-7	TRBV3-1
CASSLSGVNREQYF	TRBJ2-4	TRBV28
CSAPLSGMAYNEQFF	TRBJ2-1	TRBV20-1
CASSSTPGRTGGGSYGYTF	TRBJ1-2	TRBV7-6
CATSRDREVHQPQHF	TRBJ1-5	TRBV15
CASSQGQARYGDSPLHF	TRBJ1-6	TRBV18
CSAQGYTEAFF	TRBJ1-1	TRBV20-1
CASSQGQGKEKLFF	TRBJ1-4	TRBV3-1
CASSDTGAGNTIYF	TRBJ1-3	TRBV12-3/TRBV12-4
CASTLTGDGYTF	TRBJ1-2	TRBV7-2
CASHSGGKETQYF	TRBJ2-5	TRBV7-2
CASREGDEQFF	TRBJ2-1	TRBV6-1
CASSSWALGNIQYF	TRBJ2-4	TRBV12-3/TRBV12-4
CASSATSGRASYGQFF	TRBJ2-1	TRBV18
CSASLAGIQETQYF	TRBJ2-5	TRBV20-1
CASSRQGQLNTEAFF	TRBJ1-1	TRBV27
CASSPRLAGNSYEQYF	TRBJ2-7	TRBV18
CASGEAGNEQFF	TRBJ2-1	TRBV3-1